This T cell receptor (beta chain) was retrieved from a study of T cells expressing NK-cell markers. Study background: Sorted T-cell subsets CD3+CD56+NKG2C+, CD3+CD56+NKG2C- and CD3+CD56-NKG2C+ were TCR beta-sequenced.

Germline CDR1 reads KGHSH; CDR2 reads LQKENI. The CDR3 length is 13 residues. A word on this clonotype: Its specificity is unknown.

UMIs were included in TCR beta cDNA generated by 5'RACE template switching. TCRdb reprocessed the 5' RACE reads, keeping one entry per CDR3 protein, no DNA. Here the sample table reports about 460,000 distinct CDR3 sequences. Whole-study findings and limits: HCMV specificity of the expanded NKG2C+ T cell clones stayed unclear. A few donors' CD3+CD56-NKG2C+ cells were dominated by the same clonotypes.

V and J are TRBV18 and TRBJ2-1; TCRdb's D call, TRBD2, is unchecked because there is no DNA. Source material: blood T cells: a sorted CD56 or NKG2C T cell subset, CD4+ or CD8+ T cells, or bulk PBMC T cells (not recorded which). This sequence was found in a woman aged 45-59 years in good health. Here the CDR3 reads CASSPQRTSGAFF.